One and the same sample provided the 19 T cell receptor beta chains below, sequenced in a study of T cell responses to AZD1222 COVID-19 vaccine (dated by TCRdb to the early 2020s). The intended sense of this specimen's time point label: baseline before first vaccination. The library was obtained by the immunoSEQ multiplex PCR assay. As stored in TCRdb, this immuneACCESS dataset retains in-frame rearrangements with V and J assigned. A fraction of the clones does not appear; measured against another copy, unresolved V genes explain less than half of the discrepancy, and the remainder lacks a known reason. This sample comprises 200,000 or so clones, 85% to 95% of them detected only once. In total, the top ten clones hold under 11% of the sample. The sequencing here drew on peripheral blood, taken on day 0 of AZD1222 vaccination. The origin of the receptors is an adult in good health.

The V and J genes are TRBV7-8 and TRBJ2-1; 12 nucleotides line up with TRBD2. This CDR3 is built from 14 residues. With 5 bases clipped from V and 6 bases from J, the junction kept 2 bases outside the gene matches. Germline CDR1 is SGHVS and CDR2 is FQNEAQ. Here the CDR3 DNA reads TGTGCCAGCAGCCCGACTAGCGGGGGCAATGAGCAGTTCTTC. Its translation: CASSPTSGGNEQFF.

The chain has TRBV21-1 and TRBJ1-6; TRBD1, the table's D call, was not compared with the DNA. TRBV21-1 is designated a pseudogene. The CDR3 loop spans 14 amino acids. CDR3 DNA: TGTGCCAGCAGCGGGGACAACTATAATTCACCCCTCCACTTT. Translation gives CASSGDNYNSPLHF.

The V and J genes are TRBV6-2 or TRBV6-3 and TRBJ1-2; D not certain. The CDR3 has 12 residues. The V end was cut by 2 bases, the J end by 7 bases, with 8 bases between. Germline CDR1 is MNHEY and CDR2 is SVGEGT. CDR3 protein: CASSYRETGYTF. DNA of the CDR3: TGTGCCAGCAGTTACAGAGAAACTGGCTACACCTTC.

On this clone itself: The junction differs from germline at one of its ends, possibly a read error. The V gene is TRBV6-6, the J gene TRBJ1-1, with no clear D. Germline-derived CDR1 and CDR2 are MNHNY and SVGAGI (reference sequence). This CDR3 is 13 amino acids long. This CDR3 reads CVSRWRVNTEAFF. Here the CDR3 DNA reads TGTGTCAGCAGGTGGAGGGTGAACACTGAAGCTTTCTTT.

The CDR3 sequence: CASSWTVAQHF. CDR3 DNA sequence: TGTGCCAGCAGTTGGACAGTAGCCCAGCATTTT. V gene TRBV6-2 or TRBV6-3 combines with J gene TRBJ1-5, with D perhaps matching TRBD1 (6 bases). Germline CDR1 reads MNHEY; CDR2 reads SVGEGT. The CDR3 runs to 11 residues. Trimming cost V 4 bases and J 11 bases, with 9 bases left between them.

V and J are TRBV10-3 and TRBJ2-1; 9 positions match TRBD2. Unmatched junction bases numbered 9, after V lost 4 bases and J lost 8 bases. Germline CDR1 reads ENHRY; CDR2 reads SYGVKD. The CDR3 runs to 15 residues. The CDR3 is CAISGGIAGVYEQFF. CDR3 nucleotides: TGTGCCATCAGTGGGGGGATAGCGGGAGTTTATGAGCAGTTCTTC.

The rearrangement links TRBV5-6 to TRBJ2-1; D may be TRBD2 (5 bases). Germline loops: CDR1 SGHDT, CDR2 YYEEEE. Trimming shortened V by 6 bases and J by 3 bases, and 7 bases separated the two germline ends. This CDR3 has 12 amino acids. The CDR3 loop is CASMGDYNEQFF. CDR3 DNA: TGTGCCAGCATGGGAGACTACAATGAGCAGTTCTTC.

The chain recombines TRBV7-2 with TRBJ2-1; 15 bases agree with TRBD2. Trimming at V came to 3 bases and at J to 15 bases, leaving 3 bases not matched to a gene. Germline CDR1 is SGHTA and CDR2 is FQGNSA. The CDR3 is 13 amino acids. CDR3 bases: TGTGCCAGCAGCTTTGGGACTAGCGGGGGGCGGTTCTTC. Protein: CASSFGTSGGRFF.

The chain has TRBV18 and TRBJ1-3; no definite D call. Germline V gene lookup returns CDR1 KGHSH and CDR2 LQKENI. The CDR3 loop spans 16 amino acids. Trimming stripped 0 bases from V and 2 bases from J, with 11 bases between. The CDR3 sequence is CASSPPGGEAGNTIYF. The CDR3 nucleotides read TGTGCCAGCTCACCACCGGGCGGGGAGGCTGGAAACACCATATATTTT.

The chain joins TRBV6-5 to TRBJ2-2, with TRBD2 identical over 10 bases. From germline, CDR1 is MNHEY and CDR2 SVGAGI. Germline trimming cut 4 bases from V and 3 bases from J; bases unmatched to any gene: 2. This CDR3 is 15 amino acids long. Here the CDR3 reads CASSSSGGDTGELFF. In DNA, the CDR3 is TGTGCCAGCAGTTCCAGCGGGGGGGACACCGGGGAGCTGTTTTTT.

The chain is built from TRBV4-1 and TRBJ1-6; tentatively, D is TRBD1 (6 bases). Trimming shortened V by 5 bases and J by 0 bases, and 17 bases separated the two germline ends. Per germline, CDR1 MGHRA and CDR2 YSYEKL. The CDR3 length is 18 residues. CDR3 amino acids: CASSTFYRVVSYNSPLHF. CDR3 DNA: TGCGCCAGCAGCACCTTTTACAGGGTGGTCTCCTATAATTCACCCCTCCACTTT.

The gene calls are TRBV10-3 and TRBJ1-5; 7 bases map to TRBD1. Germline-derived CDR1 and CDR2 are ENHRY and SYGVKD. This CDR3 spans 14 amino acids. Trimming took 11 bases from V and 0 from J; bases not matched to a gene: 7. In DNA form, the CDR3 reads TGTGCCTCGGGGACAGCCGATAGCAATCAGCCCCAGCATTTT. Protein sequence: CASGTADSNQPQHF.

This clone was counted once. This rearrangement joins TRBV23-1 to TRBJ2-7, with D possibly matching TRBD2 (5 bases). TRBV23-1 is recorded as an ORF, its role being uncertain. V was clipped by 2 bases and J by 1 base, with 6 bases between them. The CDR3 is 13 amino acids. The CDR3 DNA sequence: TGCGCCAGCAGTCAACCGGGGTCCTACGAGCAGTACTTC. As protein: CASSQPGSYEQYF.

The chain uses TRBV7-2 and TRBJ1-5, with TRBD1 as a possible D gene (5 bases). This CDR3 is built from 15 residues. Between the trimmed V and J ends, which lost 3 bases and 5 bases, there was a span of 14 bases. Per the germline V gene, CDR1 is SGHTA and CDR2 is FQGNSA. The CDR3 here is CASSLGTIRDQPQHF. The CDR3 DNA sequence: TGTGCCAGCAGCTTGGGGACGATTCGGGATCAGCCCCAGCATTTT.

The chain is built from TRBV7-9 and TRBJ2-2, with TRBD1 as a possible D gene (6 bases). V was shortened by 6 bases and J by 5 bases, with 19 bases between the two germline ends. The CDR3 covers 16 residues. Germline V gene data show CDR1 as SEHNR and CDR2 as FQNEAQ (reference sequence). CDR3 in amino acids: CASRPLSEQGTGELFF. DNA for the CDR3: TGTGCCAGCAGGCCCCTCTCGGAACAGGGAACCGGGGAGCTGTTTTTT.

The J gene is TRBJ1-2, the V gene TRBV4-1; no definite D call. V was shortened by 0 bases and J by 1 base, with 12 bases between the two germline ends. Germline-derived CDR1 and CDR2 are MGHRA and YSYEKL. CDR3 length equals 16 residues. This CDR3 is CASSQETGLRNYGYTF. The CDR3 DNA follows: TGCGCCAGCAGCCAAGAAACCGGGCTCCGTAACTATGGCTACACCTTC.

The gene calls are TRBV20-1 and TRBJ2-7, with TRBD1 as a possible D gene (5 bases). CDR3 length: 13 amino acids. Per the germline V gene, CDR1 is DFQATT and CDR2 is SNEGSKA (reference sequence). Trimming took 3 bases from V and 2 from J, leaving 11 bases between them. This chain's CDR3 is CSASRQTAYEQYF. Written as DNA, the CDR3 is TGCAGTGCTAGTCGGCAGACAGCCTACGAGCAGTACTTC.

This rearrangement joins TRBV4-3 to TRBJ1-4, with unresolved D. Germline CDR1 reads LGHNA; CDR2 reads YSLEER. Trimming removed 4 bases from V and 0 bases from J, with 12 bases in between. CDR3 length equals 16 residues. DNA of the CDR3: TGCGCCAGCAGCCCAGCGTGGACTACAACTAATGAAAAACTGTTTTTT. Its protein is CASSPAWTTTNEKLFF.

V and J are TRBV7-2 and TRBJ2-1; D may be TRBD2 (6 bases). CDR1 is SGHTA, CDR2 FQGNSA, per germline. Trimming took off 1 base at V and 3 bases at J, with 10 bases between the two ends. The CDR3 contains 15 residues. In DNA form, the CDR3 reads TGTGCCAGCAGCTTAGGGAGGGGAGTCTACAATGAGCAGTTCTTC. It codes for CASSLGRGVYNEQFF.